This TCR beta chain was obtained from a study of response to subunit inactivated influenza vaccine. Study-wide findings and caveats: A suggestion made by the authors is that each seasonal influenza vaccination recruits few new T cells.

CDR3 length: 19 residues. Germline-derived CDR1 and CDR2 are SGHRS and YFSETQ. After removal of 3 bases from V and 0 bases from J, the junction contained 9 bases not matched to a gene. A remark on this clonotype: Its antigen is not known.

TCRdb processed the RT-PCR reads anew with MiXCR; each CDR3 protein has one entry. The data contain about 700,000 distinct CDR3 sequences, over 11% of them singletons. The V gene is TRBV5-1, the J gene TRBJ2-2; 12 bases line up with TRBD1. The sample was PBMCs from blood, taken 14 to 15 days before vaccination. This sequence originates from a middle-aged man who received an inactivated influenza vaccine. CDR3 amino acids: CASSSPPGQGAANTGELFF. In nucleotides, the CDR3 is TGCGCCAGCAGCTCCCCTCCGGGACAGGGGGCGGCGAACACCGGGGAGCTGTTTTTT.